The rows below give T cell receptor beta chains drawn from one sample of a study of cytotoxic CD8 clonotypes in ibrutinib-treated CLL. Libraries were prepared by immunoSEQ multiplex PCR; TCRdb keeps only in-frame clonotypes and omits some of them. The sample has 130,000 or so clones; around 77% are singletons. The input for sequencing was PBMCs, taken after 12 months of ibrutinib treatment. Receptor source: a human donor with chronic lymphocytic leukemia. Each CDR3 is given with its conserved first and last residue. The D gene is left open where the match is weak. Size values are once, few and many counts, or a class for expanded clones, and some rows have none.

clone_size j_call v_call d_call cdr3_nt cdr3_aa
once TRBJ1-3 TRBV5-1 - TGCGCCAGCAGCTTGTCCTGGGGATTGAACACCATATATTTT CASSLSWGLNTIYF
few TRBJ2-3 TRBV5-1 - TGCGCCAGCAGCACCCGGACCTACACAGATACGCAGTATTTT CASSTRTYTDTQYF
- TRBJ1-4 TRBV5-1 - TGCGCCAGCAGCTTGGGCACAAGTAATGAAAAACTGTTTTTT CASSLGTSNEKLFF
- TRBJ1-1 TRBV4-2 - TGTGCCAGCAGCCAAGATGGGATTTCAGCGAACACTGAAGCTTTCTTT CASSQDGISANTEAFF
few TRBJ1-4 TRBV19 - TGTGCCAGTAGTAGAACCCGGGGTGAAAAACTGTTTTTT CASSRTRGEKLFF
few TRBJ2-1 TRBV5-1 TRBD2 TGCGCCAGCAGCTTGGTAACTAGCGGGGGGAGCTCCTACAATGAGCAGTTCTTC CASSLVTSGGSSYNEQFF
- TRBJ2-1 TRBV27 - TGTGCCAGCAGTTTGGGACACCCGGGCAATGAGCAGTTCTTC CASSLGHPGNEQFF
few TRBJ1-5 TRBV30 - TGTGCCTGGGCCGAGGGATATAGCAATCAGCCCCAGCATTTT CAWAEGYSNQPQHF
- TRBJ2-3 TRBV6-1 - TGTGCCAGCCGGCCCATCGTTAGCACAGATACGCAGTATTTT CASRPIVSTDTQYF
- TRBJ1-6 TRBV5-5 TRBD1 TGTGCCAGCAGCTTGGATGACAGGGGGAAGACACCCCTCCACTTT CASSLDDRGKTPLHF
- TRBJ1-5 TRBV7-2 TRBD1 TGTGCCAGCCTACCGACAGGGGGCAATCAGCCCCAGCATTTT CASLPTGGNQPQHF
- TRBJ2-1 TRBV5-1 - TGCGCCAGCAGCTTGCTGGAGGGTAACTATGAGCAGTTCTTC CASSLLEGNYEQFF
few TRBJ2-7 TRBV4-1 - TGCGCCAGCAGCCAGGACTCCGGGACTGTCCTTTACGAGCAGTACTTC CASSQDSGTVLYEQYF
- TRBJ1-2 TRBV6-5 - TGTGCCAGCAGTACCACCCAGGGGTCAACGGGCTACACCTTC CASSTTQGSTGYTF
few TRBJ2-7 TRBV6-5 - TGTGCCAGCCAAACATCCCCGGACGAGCAGTACTTC CASQTSPDEQYF
- TRBJ2-3 TRBV30 TRBD1 TGTGCCTGGAGTCCTGACAGGGTTGGCACAGATACGCAGTATTTT CAWSPDRVGTDTQYF
- TRBJ1-2 TRBV7-2 TRBD1 TGTGCCAGCAGCTACGGACAGGGAGTAGGCTATGGCTACACCTTC CASSYGQGVGYGYTF
- TRBJ1-2 TRBV27 TRBD1 TGTGCCAGCAGGGGACAGGCTAGCTACACCTTC CASRGQASYTF
- TRBJ1-5 TRBV9 TRBD1 TGTGCCAGCACGGCGGGGACAGGGGTCGGTCAGCCCCAGCATTTT CASTAGTGVGQPQHF
many TRBJ1-6 TRBV27 TRBD1 TGTGCCAGCAGTTTATCAAATACAGGGGGTCCCCTCCACTTT CASSLSNTGGPLHF
- TRBJ1-1 TRBV18 - TGTGCCAGCTCAGTGGGGAACACTGAAGCTTTCTTT CASSVGNTEAFF
- TRBJ2-1 TRBV28 - TGTGCCAGCAGGGGGACGGGGCACAATGAGCAGTTCTTC CASRGTGHNEQFF
- TRBJ2-7 TRBV5-1 - TGCGCCAGCAGCTTGGTTTTTGGGTCCTACGAGCAGTACTTC CASSLVFGSYEQYF
- TRBJ1-5 TRBV28 - TGTGCCAGCAGCCCCTCTTCGCCCCAGCATTTT CASSPSSPQHF
once TRBJ2-1 TRBV6-5 - TGTGCCAGCAGCCGCTATAAGGGACGAAATGAGCAGTTCTTC CASSRYKGRNEQFF
- TRBJ1-6 TRBV7-9 TRBD1 TGTGCCAGCAGCTTGGGGACAGGACCTAATTCACCCCTCCACTTT CASSLGTGPNSPLHF
- TRBJ2-7 TRBV30 - TGTGCCTGGAGTGTACGGGGGACACCTCTCTACGAGCAGTACTTC CAWSVRGTPLYEQYF
- TRBJ1-1 TRBV7-2 - TGTGCCAGCAGCAAAGGTGGTCAGAACACTGAAGCTTTCTTT CASSKGGQNTEAFF
many TRBJ1-2 TRBV27 TRBD1 TGTGCCAGCAGTCCTGGACAGGGGTGGATCTATGGCTACACCTTC CASSPGQGWIYGYTF
- TRBJ1-1 TRBV29-1 TRBD1 TGCAGCGTTCGACAGGGGGTCACTGAAGCTTTCTTT CSVRQGVTEAFF
- TRBJ1-5 TRBV28 - TGTGCCAGCAGGTTAAGGGACGCGGCGGAAAATAGCAATCAGCCCCAGCATTTT CASRLRDAAENSNQPQHF
many TRBJ1-5 TRBV5-5 - TGTGCCAGCAGCTTGTACTCCTATAGCAATCAGCCCCAGCATTTT CASSLYSYSNQPQHF
- TRBJ1-4 TRBV18 - TGTGCCAGCTCACCAGGTCAAGGGGGTGAAAAACTGTTTTTT CASSPGQGGEKLFF
- TRBJ1-5 TRBV4-1 - TGCGCCAGCAGCCAAGGGGGGCGGGGGGCACTTCATCAGCCCCAGCATTTT CASSQGGRGALHQPQHF
- TRBJ1-2 TRBV19 - TGTGCCAGTAGTATTAACCGGCAGACCTATGGCTACACCTTC CASSINRQTYGYTF
- TRBJ2-1 TRBV19 - TGTGCCAGTAGTATAGCGGGTTCTTCTTATGAGCAGTTCTTC CASSIAGSSYEQFF
- TRBJ2-7 TRBV13 - TGTGCCAGCAGCTTAGCTGGCAGGACCGCCTTGGGCGAGCAGTACTTC CASSLAGRTALGEQYF
- TRBJ2-2 TRBV2 TRBD2 TGTGCCAGCAGTACCATAGCGGGAGCGAACACCGGGGAGCTGTTTTTT CASSTIAGANTGELFF
- TRBJ1-2 TRBV7-2 - TGTGCCAGCAGCCACGGGGGGGTTTTTGTCTATGGCTACACCTTC CASSHGGVFVYGYTF